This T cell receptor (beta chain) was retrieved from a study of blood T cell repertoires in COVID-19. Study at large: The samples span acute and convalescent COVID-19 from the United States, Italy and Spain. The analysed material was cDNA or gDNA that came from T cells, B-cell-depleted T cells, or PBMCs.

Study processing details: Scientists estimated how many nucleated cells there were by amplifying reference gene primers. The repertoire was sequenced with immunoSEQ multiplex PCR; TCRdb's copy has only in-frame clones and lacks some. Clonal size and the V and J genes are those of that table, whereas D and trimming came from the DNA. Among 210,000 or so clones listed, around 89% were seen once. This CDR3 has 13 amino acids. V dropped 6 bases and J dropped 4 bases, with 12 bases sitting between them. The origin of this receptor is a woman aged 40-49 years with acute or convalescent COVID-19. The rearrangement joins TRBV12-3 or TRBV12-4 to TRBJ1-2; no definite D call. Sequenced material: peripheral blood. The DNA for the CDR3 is TGTGCCAGCAGGGCAGGCGAGACCTATGGCTACACCTTC. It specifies CASRAGETYGYTF.